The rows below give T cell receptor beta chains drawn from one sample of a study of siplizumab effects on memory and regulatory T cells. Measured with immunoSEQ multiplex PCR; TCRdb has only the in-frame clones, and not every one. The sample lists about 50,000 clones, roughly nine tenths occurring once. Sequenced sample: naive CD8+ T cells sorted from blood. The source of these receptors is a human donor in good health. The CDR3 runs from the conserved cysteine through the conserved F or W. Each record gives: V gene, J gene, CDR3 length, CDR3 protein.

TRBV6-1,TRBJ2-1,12,CASRTGVNEQFF
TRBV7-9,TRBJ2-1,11,CAPWGANEQFF
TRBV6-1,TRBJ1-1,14,CASSEDGGDSEAFF
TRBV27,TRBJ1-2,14,CASSSTGSSYGYTF
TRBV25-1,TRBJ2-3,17,CASSEWVSGSSTDTQYF
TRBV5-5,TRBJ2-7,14,CASSQKWGIYEQYF
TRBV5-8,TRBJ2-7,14,CASSFRGPFYEQYF
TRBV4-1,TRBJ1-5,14,CASSQRGPNQPQHF
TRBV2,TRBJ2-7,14,CASTSDRGQYEQYF
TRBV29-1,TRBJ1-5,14,CSAQDGWNNQPQHF
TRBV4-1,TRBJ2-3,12,CASSPLGDTQYF
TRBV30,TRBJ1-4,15,CAWSVRDSPNEKLFF
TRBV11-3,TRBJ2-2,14,CASSLLGGDDVLFF
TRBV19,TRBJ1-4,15,CASSIDRGLDEKLFF
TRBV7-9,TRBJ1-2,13,CASSLVLGGGYTF
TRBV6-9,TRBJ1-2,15,CASGQTGGPIYGYTF
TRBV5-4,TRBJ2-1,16,CASSSGEGSSYNEQFF
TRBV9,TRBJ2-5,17,CASSPGLAGGYQETQYF
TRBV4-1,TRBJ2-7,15,CASSQGVGGGYEQYF
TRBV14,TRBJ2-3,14,CASSQDLVTDTQYF
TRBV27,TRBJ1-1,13,CASSPGINTEAFF
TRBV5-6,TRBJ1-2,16,CASSSPGQGFHYGYTF
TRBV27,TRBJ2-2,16,CASSFWIPPDTGELFF